The text below deals with one T cell receptor (beta chain). The antigen is unknown. These data belong to a study of OX40 agonist ivuxolimab in advanced cancers. Study outcomes and limitations: Among the lowest peripheral clonal expansion occurred in 0.1-3.0 mg/kg partial responders.

Per the germline V gene, CDR1 is MNHEY and CDR2 is SMNVEV (reference sequence). Trimming stripped 6 bases from V and 5 bases from J, with 16 bases between. This CDR3 contains 14 residues. Data came from immunoSEQ multiplex PCR; TCRdb stores just in-frame clones and leaves some out. Of roughly 56,000 clones listed, 86% are singletons. The sequences come from CD4+ or CD8+ T cells sorted from blood, collected in a trial of the OX40 agonist ivuxolimab. The receptor comes from an adult with an advanced solid tumor such as melanoma, head and neck, liver or kidney cancer. V gene TRBV27 combines with J gene TRBJ1-2; the D gene is possibly TRBD1 (5 bases). The CDR3 DNA sequence: TGTGCCAGCAGGCTCGGAGGGGCCGGGTATGGCTACACCTTC. It is translated as CASRLGGAGYGYTF.